This TCR beta chain is from a study of blood T cell repertoires in COVID-19. Whole-study context: Both acute and convalescent COVID-19 samples were obtained from the United States, Italy and Spain.

Donors were grouped by their self-reported clinical history. Participants classified as exposed had met a COVID-19 case within 2 weeks before study entry. As processed by the authors: Reference gene primer amplification in the assay estimated nucleated cell counts. Method: immunoSEQ multiplex PCR; TCRdb's copy keeps in-frame clones and lacks some. The DNA was the basis for D and trimming; V, J and clone size are from that table. This sample has around 250,000 clones, with approximately 88% found just once. Germline V gene sequence: CDR1 SQVTM, CDR2 ANQGSEA. The CDR3 is 14 amino acids. The V and J ends lost 7 bases and 0 bases, in that order; junction bases with no gene match: 8.

The clonotype originates from a woman aged 40 to 50 who had been exposed to COVID-19. Sequencing was carried out using PBMCs or T cells enriched from blood (not recorded which). The chain is built from TRBV29-1 and TRBJ1-2; 7 bases line up with TRBD1. The CDR3 DNA reads TGCAGCGCACGACAGGGATTGGCTAACTATGGCTACACCTTC. Translating gives CSARQGLANYGYTF. Supplemented by reference TRBV29-1 and TRBJ1-2, the full variable domain reads SAVISQKPSRDICQRGTSLTIQCQVDSQVTMMFWYRQQPGQSLTLIATANQGSEATYESGFVIDKFPISRPNLTFSTLTVSNMSPEDSSIYLCSARQGLANYGYTFGSGTRLTVV.